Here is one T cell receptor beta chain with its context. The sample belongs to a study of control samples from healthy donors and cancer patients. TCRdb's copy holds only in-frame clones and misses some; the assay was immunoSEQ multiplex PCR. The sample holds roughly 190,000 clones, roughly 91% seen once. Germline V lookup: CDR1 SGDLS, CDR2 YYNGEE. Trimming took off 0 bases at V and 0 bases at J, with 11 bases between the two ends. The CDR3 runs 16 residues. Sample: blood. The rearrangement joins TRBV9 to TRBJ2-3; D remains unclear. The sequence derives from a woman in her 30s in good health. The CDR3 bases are TGTGCCAGCAGCGTAGGGCGCGGACCTAGCACAGATACGCAGTATTTT. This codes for CASSVGRGPSTDTQYF.